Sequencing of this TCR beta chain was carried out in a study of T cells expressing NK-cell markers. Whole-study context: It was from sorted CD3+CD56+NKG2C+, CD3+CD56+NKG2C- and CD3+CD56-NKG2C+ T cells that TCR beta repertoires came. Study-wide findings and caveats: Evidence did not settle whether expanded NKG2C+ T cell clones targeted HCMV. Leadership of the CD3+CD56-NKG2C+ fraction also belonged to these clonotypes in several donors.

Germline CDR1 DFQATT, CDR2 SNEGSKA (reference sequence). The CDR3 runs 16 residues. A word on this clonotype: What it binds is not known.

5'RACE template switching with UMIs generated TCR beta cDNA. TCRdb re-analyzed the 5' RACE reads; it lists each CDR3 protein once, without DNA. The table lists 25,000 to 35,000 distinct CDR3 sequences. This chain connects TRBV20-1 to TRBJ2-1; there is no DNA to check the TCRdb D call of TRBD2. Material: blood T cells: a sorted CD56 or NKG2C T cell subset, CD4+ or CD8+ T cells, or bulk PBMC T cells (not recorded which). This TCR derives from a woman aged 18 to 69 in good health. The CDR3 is CSATQELGPSFNEQFF.